This T cell receptor (beta chain) was captured by sequencing in a study of blood T cell repertoires in COVID-19. Study overall: Italy, Spain and the United States were the sources of the convalescent and acute COVID-19 samples. T cells, B-cell-depleted T cells, or PBMCs supplied cDNA or gDNA.

The authors' processing: Estimated nucleated cell counts came from reference gene primer amplification. The assay was immunoSEQ multiplex PCR, and TCRdb's table has in-frame clones only and misses some. V, J and clone size are taken as reported in that table, and D and trimming were inferred from the DNA itself. The sample yields 55,000 to 90,000 clones, about 85% seen once. Sample: peripheral blood. This TCR derives from a man aged 65 to 79 with active COVID-19.

DNA of the CDR3: TGTGCCAGTAGTAGACAGGGACTAGCGGGGGTTGAGCAGTTCTTC. Its protein is CASSRQGLAGVEQFF. This chain joins TRBV19 and TRBJ2-1; 14 positions match TRBD2. J gave up 9 bases and V 4 bases, and 5 bases lay outside the gene matches. Germline V gene data show CDR1 as LNHDA and CDR2 as SQIVND (reference sequence). The length of the CDR3 is 15 residues.